These 19 T cell receptor beta chains were all obtained from the same sample, sequenced in a study of blood T cell repertoires in COVID-19. Repertoires were generated with immunoSEQ multiplex PCR, while TCRdb's copy carries only in-frame clones and drops some. Of around 21,000 clones in the sample, 84% were seen once. The sequenced sample consisted of peripheral blood. The receptors derive from a man aged 40-55 years with acute or convalescent COVID-19.

V is TRBV4-1 and J is TRBJ2-7, with 12 bases identical to TRBD2. The CDR3 spans 13 residues. Unmatched junction bases numbered 3, after V lost 6 bases and J lost 6 bases. The V gene's germline CDR1 is MGHRA and CDR2 YSYEKL. This chain's CDR3 is CASSLAGGREQYF. The CDR3 DNA reads TGCGCCAGCAGTCTAGCGGGAGGGCGCGAGCAGTACTTC.

The V and J genes are TRBV5-1 and TRBJ1-5, with a possible D match to TRBD1 (5 bases). V lost 4 bases, J lost 5 bases, and 16 bases lay in between. The CDR3 totals 15 residues. Per the germline V gene, CDR1 is SGHRS and CDR2 is YFSETQ. This chain's CDR3 is CASSLWGRADQPQHF. In DNA form, the CDR3 reads TGCGCCAGCAGCCTTTGGGGCAGGGCGGATCAGCCCCAGCATTTT.

This chain joins TRBV6-4 and TRBJ2-1, with 7 nucleotides matching TRBD2. CDR3 size: 16 residues. Trimming cost V 7 bases and J 0 bases; bases outside gene matches: 9. Per the germline V gene, CDR1 is MRHNA and CDR2 is SNTAGT. The CDR3 DNA reads as TGTGCCAGCACCTCCCTAGCGGCCTACTCCTACAATGAGCAGTTCTTC. Translation gives CASTSLAAYSYNEQFF.

The chain links TRBV7-9 to TRBJ2-1, with D possibly matching TRBD1 (5 bases). The CDR3 runs 16 residues. V gave up 4 bases and J gave up 4 bases, with 17 bases separating them. The germline V gene encodes CDR1 SEHNR and CDR2 FQNEAQ (reference sequence). The CDR3 DNA reads TGTGCCAGCAGCTCGTCACTCGACAGAACGTACAATGAGCAGTTCTTC. This sequence encodes CASSSSLDRTYNEQFF.

The chain links TRBV5-1 to TRBJ1-1; D may be TRBD1 (5 bases). Germline CDR1 is SGHRS and CDR2 is YFSETQ. The germline V and J ends were trimmed by 8 bases and 4 bases, with 15 bases remaining between them. The CDR3 has 13 amino acids. Here the CDR3 reads CASFGGVGTEAFF. Here the CDR3 DNA reads TGCGCCAGTTTTGGGGGGGTCGGCACTGAAGCTTTCTTT.

The V gene is TRBV4-2, the J gene TRBJ1-1; the D gene is possibly TRBD1 (5 bases). The CDR3 extends over 15 amino acids. The V end was cut by 0 bases, the J end by 4 bases, with 12 bases between. Germline values: CDR1 LGHNA, CDR2 YNFKEQ. As DNA, the CDR3 is TGTGCCAGCAGCCAAGATCGCGGGGACGGCACTGAAGCTTTCTTT. It specifies CASSQDRGDGTEAFF.

This rearrangement joins TRBV5-4 to TRBJ1-2; 8 bases map to TRBD1. CDR3 length equals 13 residues. V dropped 4 bases and J dropped 7; count of bases not matched to a gene: 6. The V gene's germline CDR1 is SGHNT and CDR2 YYREEE (reference sequence). The CDR3 region has the DNA TGTGCCAGCAGCCCCCAGGGGGCAGGTGGCTACACCTTC. Protein sequence: CASSPQGAGGYTF.

V gene TRBV19 combines with J gene TRBJ1-5, with D possibly being TRBD1 (5 bases). Trimming removed 6 bases from V and 3 bases from J, with 15 bases in between. CDR3 length equals 15 residues. Germline-derived CDR1 and CDR2 are LNHDA and SQIVND (reference sequence). The CDR3 is CASRDSAGLNQPQHF. The CDR3 nucleotides read TGTGCCAGTAGAGACTCGGCGGGACTCAATCAGCCCCAGCATTTT.

V usage is TRBV9 and J usage is TRBJ1-1; D gene unclear. The germline gives CDR1 SGDLS, CDR2 YYNGEE. V lost 5 bases to trimming and J lost 4 bases, with 12 bases between them. The CDR3 consists of 13 residues. DNA of the CDR3: TGTGCCAGCAGGCGGGAGGGAAGCACTGAAGCTTTCTTT. Its protein is CASRREGSTEAFF.

The chain has TRBV19 and TRBJ1-1, with 9 bases aligning to TRBD1. The CDR3 runs to 15 residues. Germline-derived CDR1 and CDR2 are LNHDA and SQIVND (reference sequence). V was pared by 3 bases and J by 1 base, with 3 bases of the junction left unmatched. The CDR3 bases are TGTGCCAGTAGTATTCGGGGACAGGGGAACACTGAAGCTTTCTTT. Translation gives CASSIRGQGNTEAFF.

The chain uses TRBV5-8 and TRBJ2-3; TRBD1 matches 8 bases. J gave up 3 bases and V 4 bases, and 7 bases lay outside the gene matches. The CDR3 is made up of 15 amino acids. Per germline, CDR1 SGHTS and CDR2 YDEGEE. Written as DNA, the CDR3 is TGTGCCAGCAGCCTCAGGGGGCATCGGACAGATACGCAGTATTTT. This codes for CASSLRGHRTDTQYF.

The chain recombines TRBV6-5 with TRBJ2-7; D ambiguous. This CDR3 has 13 amino acids. Trimming shortened V by 5 bases and J by 3 bases, and 11 bases separated the two germline ends. Looked up from germline, CDR1 is MNHEY and CDR2 is SVGAGI. CDR3 DNA: TGTGCCAGCAGTCGCACCGGGTACTACGAGCAGTACTTC. Residues: CASSRTGYYEQYF.

The chain recombines TRBV2 with TRBJ2-5; D perhaps matches TRBD1 (5 bases). V lost 6 bases and J 5 bases, leaving 7 bases between the germline ends. CDR1 and CDR2 from the germline V gene are SNHLY and FYNNEI. This CDR3 comprises 11 residues. CDR3 sequence reads: CASRGRETQYF. The CDR3 coding sequence is TGTGCCAGCAGGGGGCGGGAGACCCAGTACTTC.

J is TRBJ2-5 and V is TRBV3-1 (or the pseudogene TRBV3-2); D is unclear. V was cut by 2 bases and J by 2 bases, with 3 bases left in between. Germline values: CDR1 LGHDT, CDR2 YNNKEL (reference sequence). The CDR3 totals 12 residues. In DNA form, the CDR3 reads TGTGCCAGCAGCCAACCGCAAGAGACCCAGTACTTC. Protein product: CASSQPQETQYF.

The V and J genes are TRBV10-1 and TRBJ1-2; the D is unclear. CDR1 is WNHNN and CDR2 is SYGVQD in the germline V gene (reference sequence). This CDR3 has 13 amino acids. The ends were cut back, 3 bases at V and 0 bases at J, with 5 bases in the middle. CDR3 sequence: CASSDITNYGYTF. CDR3 bases: TGCGCCAGCAGTGATATAACTAACTATGGCTACACCTTC.

The gene calls are TRBV19 and TRBJ2-5; 14 bases match TRBD2. The CDR3 spans 17 residues. CDR1 and CDR2 from the germline V gene are LNHDA and SQIVND (reference sequence). Trimming removed 5 bases from V and 5 bases from J; junction bases left unmatched: 10. CDR3 bases: TGTGCCAGTAGTCAAGGGAGGACTAGCGGGGGGTTGGAGACCCAGTACTTC. This gives the protein CASSQGRTSGGLETQYF.

DNA of the CDR3: TGTGCCAGCAGCTCGACAGGTTATGAAAAACTGTTTTTT. Its protein is CASSSTGYEKLFF. V is TRBV6-2 or TRBV6-3 and J is TRBJ1-4; possibly TRBD1 for D (6 bases). V dropped 6 bases and J dropped 6 bases, with 11 bases sitting between them. CDR3 length: 13 amino acids. Germline CDR1 and CDR2: MNHEY and SVGEGT.

The CDR3 sequence: CASSPGQGRGTDTQYF. Here the CDR3 DNA reads TGTGCCAGCAGCCCGGGCCAGGGAAGGGGAACAGATACGCAGTATTTT. The chain joins TRBV5-5 to TRBJ2-3; a possible D gene is TRBD1 (5 bases). In germline, CDR1 is SGHKS, CDR2 YYEKEE (reference sequence). V was cut by 4 bases and J by 3 bases, with 18 bases left in between. The CDR3 spans 16 residues.

This clone was recorded once. The CDR3 DNA follows: TGTGCCAGCAGATGGGAGAGCTCCTACAATGAGCAGTTCTTC. This gives the protein CASRWESSYNEQFF. The V gene is TRBV27, the J gene TRBJ2-1, with D possibly being TRBD2 (5 bases). The CDR3 runs to 14 residues. Per the germline V gene, CDR1 is MNHEY and CDR2 is SMNVEV (reference sequence). V was trimmed by 6 bases and J by 0 bases, leaving 9 bases between them.